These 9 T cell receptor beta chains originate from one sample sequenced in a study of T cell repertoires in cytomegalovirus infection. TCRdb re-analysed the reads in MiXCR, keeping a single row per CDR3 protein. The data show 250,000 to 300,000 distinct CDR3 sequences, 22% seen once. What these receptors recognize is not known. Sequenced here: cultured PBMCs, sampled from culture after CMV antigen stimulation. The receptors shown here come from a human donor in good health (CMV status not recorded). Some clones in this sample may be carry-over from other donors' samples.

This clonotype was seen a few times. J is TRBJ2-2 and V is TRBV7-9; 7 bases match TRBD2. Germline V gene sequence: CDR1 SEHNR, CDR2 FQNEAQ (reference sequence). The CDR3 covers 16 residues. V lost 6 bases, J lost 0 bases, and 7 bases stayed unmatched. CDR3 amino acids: CASSHLADPNTGELFF. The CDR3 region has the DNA TGTGCCAGCAGTCACCTAGCGGACCCGAACACCGGGGAGCTGTTTTTT.

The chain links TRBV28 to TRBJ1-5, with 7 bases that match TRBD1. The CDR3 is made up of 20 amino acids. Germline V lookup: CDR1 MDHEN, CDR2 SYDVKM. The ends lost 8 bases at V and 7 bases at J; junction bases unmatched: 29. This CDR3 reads CASVGADPGRVHRGGQPQHF. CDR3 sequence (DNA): TGTGCCAGCGTGGGGGCGGATCCAGGTCGAGTACATAGAGGGGGCCAGCCCCAGCATTTT. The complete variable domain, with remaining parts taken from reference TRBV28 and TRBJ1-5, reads DVKVTQSSRYLVKRTGEKVFLECVQDMDHENMFWYRQDPGLGLRLIYFSYDVKMKEKGDIPEGYSVSREKKERFSLILESASTNQTSMYLCASVGADPGRVHRGGQPQHFGDGTRLSIL.

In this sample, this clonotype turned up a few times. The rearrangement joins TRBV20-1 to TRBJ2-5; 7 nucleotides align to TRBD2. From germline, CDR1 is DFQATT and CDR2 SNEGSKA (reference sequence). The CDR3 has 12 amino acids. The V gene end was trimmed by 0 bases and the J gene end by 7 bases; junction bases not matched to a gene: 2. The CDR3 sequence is CSARDGGGTQYF. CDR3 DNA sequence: TGCAGTGCTAGAGATGGGGGGGGGACCCAGTACTTC.

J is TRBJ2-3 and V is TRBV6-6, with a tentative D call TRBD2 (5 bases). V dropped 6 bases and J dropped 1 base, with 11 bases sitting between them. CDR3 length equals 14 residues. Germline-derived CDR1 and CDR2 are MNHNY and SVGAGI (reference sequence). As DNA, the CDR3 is TGTGCCAGCAGGGACTCCCCGGGCACAGATACGCAGTATTTT. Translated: CASRDSPGTDTQYF.

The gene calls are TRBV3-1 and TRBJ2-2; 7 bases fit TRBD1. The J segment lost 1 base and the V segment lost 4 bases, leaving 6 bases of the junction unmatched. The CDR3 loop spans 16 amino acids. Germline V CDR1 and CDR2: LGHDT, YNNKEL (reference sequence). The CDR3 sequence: CASSRTGTENTGELFF. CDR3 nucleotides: TGTGCCAGCAGCCGGACCGGGACAGAGAACACCGGGGAGCTGTTTTTT.

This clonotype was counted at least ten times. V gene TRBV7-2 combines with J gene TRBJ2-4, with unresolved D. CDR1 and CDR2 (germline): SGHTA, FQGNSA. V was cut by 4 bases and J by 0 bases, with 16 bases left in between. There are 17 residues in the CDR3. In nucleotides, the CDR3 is TGTGCCAGCAGCTCCCCCTCCCACTCCTTAGCCAAAAACATTCAGTACTTC. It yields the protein CASSSPSHSLAKNIQYF.

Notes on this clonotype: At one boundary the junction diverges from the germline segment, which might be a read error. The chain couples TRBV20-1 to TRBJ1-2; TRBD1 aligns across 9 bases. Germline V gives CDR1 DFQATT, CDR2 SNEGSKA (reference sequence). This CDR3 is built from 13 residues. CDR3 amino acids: CSPRQGVEYGYNF. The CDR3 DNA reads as TGCAGTCCAAGACAGGGGGTAGAGTATGGCTACAACTTC.

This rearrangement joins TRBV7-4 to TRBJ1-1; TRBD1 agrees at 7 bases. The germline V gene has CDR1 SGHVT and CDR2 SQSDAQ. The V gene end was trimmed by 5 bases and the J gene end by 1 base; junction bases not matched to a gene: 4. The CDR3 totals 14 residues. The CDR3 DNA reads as TGTGCCAGCAGCGAGAGACAGGGGAACACTGAAGCTTTCTTT. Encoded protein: CASSERQGNTEAFF. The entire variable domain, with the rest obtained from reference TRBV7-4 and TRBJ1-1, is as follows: GAGVSQSPRYKVAKRGRDVALRCDSISGHVTLYWYRQTLGQGSEVLTYSQSDAQRDKSGRPSGRFSAERPERSVSTLKIQRTEQGDSAVYLCASSERQGNTEAFFGQGTRLTVV.

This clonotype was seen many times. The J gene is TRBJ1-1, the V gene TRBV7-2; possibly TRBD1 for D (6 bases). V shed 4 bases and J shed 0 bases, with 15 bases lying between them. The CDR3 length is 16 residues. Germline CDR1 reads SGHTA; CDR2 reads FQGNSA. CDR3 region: CASSSRTAFLNTEAFF. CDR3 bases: TGTGCCAGCAGCTCCCGGACAGCATTTCTGAACACTGAAGCTTTCTTT.